The T cell receptor beta chain described here comes from a study of cytomegalovirus exposure and HLA in healthy donors. General study points: Per a later analysis, HLA-associated TCR beta chains showed more clonal expansion than other, equally common TCR beta chains. Earlier analysis found most TCR beta V segments productive about 90% or about 30% of the time. The majority of TCR sequences were rare, yet some public TCRs appeared in many donors. Later analysis showed TCR association rates varying by HLA locus, highest for DRB1 and lowest for HLA-C.

Amplification used 60 Vbeta primers and 13 Jbeta primers. The data were produced by immunoSEQ multiplex PCR, yet TCRdb's version contains in-frame clones alone and is incomplete. This sample has about 110,000 clones, with around three quarters found just once. The V gene end was trimmed by 0 bases and the J gene end by 15 bases; junction bases not matched to a gene: 4. The CDR3 covers 13 residues. Germline CDR1 reads LGHNA; CDR2 reads YSLEER. In its sample, this clone was seen once. Its antigen is unidentified. This receptor was identified in a woman aged 50 to 60 in good health and CMV-seropositive. V is TRBV4-3 and J is TRBJ1-6; 8 nucleotides match TRBD1. Source material: PBMCs. The DNA for the CDR3 is TGCGCCAGCAGCCAAGATAACGGACAGGGCCTCCACTTT. Residues: CASSQDNGQGLHF.